This T cell receptor (beta chain) was sequenced for a study of blood T cell repertoires in COVID-19. A few counts support this clone. This table comes from immunoSEQ multiplex PCR, and its TCRdb copy is limited to in-frame clones, with some not included. Here the sample spans about 240,000 clones, 82% being singletons. The TCR was taken from a woman aged 70-85 years with acute or convalescent COVID-19. Sequencing was carried out using peripheral blood.

CDR3 nucleotides: TGTGCCGAAGAGACTAGCGGGGGCACAGATACGCAGTATTTT. As protein: CAEETSGGTDTQYF. The chain carries TRBV25-1 and TRBJ2-3, with 11 positions matching TRBD2. The junction had 5 bases not matched to a gene; V was cut back by 11 bases and J by 1 base. This CDR3 has 14 amino acids. Per the germline V gene, CDR1 is MGHDK and CDR2 is SYGVNS.